The 21 T cell receptor beta chains in this list originate from one sample, sequenced in a study of blood T cell repertoires in COVID-19 (TCRdb year 2020). Libraries were constructed by the immunoSEQ multiplex PCR assay. Drawn from immuneACCESS, this table holds only the in-frame rearrangements with V and J called that TCRdb kept. Clones are partly lost; checked studies trace under half to an unresolved V gene and leave the rest unexplained. Recorded for this sample are just over 650,000 clones; about nine tenths of them occurred a single time. The ten largest clones take up 0.2% to 0.3% of the sample. The specimen sequenced was peripheral blood. Source of these receptors: a young woman with acute or convalescent COVID-19.

The chain uses TRBV6-2 or TRBV6-3 and TRBJ2-1, with TRBD1 as a possible D gene (6 bases). The CDR3 has 17 amino acids. Germline-derived CDR1 and CDR2 are MNHEY and SVGEGT. The V end was cut by 6 bases, the J end by 6 bases, with 24 bases between. The CDR3: CASSPTGARVGSNEQFF. CDR3 nucleotides: TGTGCCAGCAGCCCGACAGGCGCCCGGGTAGGGAGCAATGAGCAGTTCTTC.

The gene calls are TRBV27 and TRBJ1-2, with TRBD1 identical over 7 bases. The CDR3 length is 13 residues. V was clipped by 3 bases and J by 8 bases; unmatched bases: 6. The V gene's germline CDR1 is MNHEY and CDR2 SMNVEV (reference sequence). The CDR3 nucleotides read TGTGCCAGCAGTTTCACGACAGGGATAGGCTACACCTTC. This encodes CASSFTTGIGYTF.

The chain recombines TRBV3-1 (or the pseudogene TRBV3-2) with TRBJ1-1; a possible D gene is TRBD1 (6 bases). The CDR3 totals 12 residues. V was cut by 3 bases and J by 11 bases, with 13 bases left in between. From germline, CDR1 is LGHDT and CDR2 YNNKEL (reference sequence). CDR3: CASSHGPTGAFF. The CDR3 coding sequence is TGTGCCAGCAGCCATGGCCCCACAGGGGCTTTCTTT.

V usage is TRBV1 and J usage is TRBJ2-5; no DNA check was done on the table's D call, TRBD2. TRBV1 is annotated as a pseudogene. The CDR3 is 17 residues long. CDR3: CTSSQASRWRGQETQYF. The CDR3 DNA is TGCACCAGCAGCCAAGCTTCGAGGTGGAGGGGTCAAGAGACCCAGTACTTC.

The chain combines TRBV29-1 with TRBJ2-1, with a weak D call TRBD1 (5 bases). The CDR3 contains 18 residues. V was pared by 1 base and J by 0 bases, with 19 bases between. In germline, CDR1 is SQVTM, CDR2 ANQGSEA. The DNA for the CDR3 is TGCAGCGTTGAAGGGTGGCTCGAGACAGCCAGCTCCTACAATGAGCAGTTCTTC. It encodes CSVEGWLETASSYNEQFF.

CDR3 DNA sequence: TGTGCCAGTAAAGAGCAGTTCTTC. It codes for CASKEQFF. The chain recombines TRBV7-2 with TRBJ2-1; D is uncertain. With 9 bases removed from V and 10 bases from J, the gap between germline ends came to 4 bases. This CDR3 comprises 8 residues. Germline CDR1 SGHTA, CDR2 FQGNSA.

The chain employs TRBV5-1 and TRBJ2-2, with 8 bases fitting TRBD2. Germline V gives CDR1 SGHRS, CDR2 YFSETQ. Trimming cost V 3 bases and J 3 bases; bases outside gene matches: 4. This CDR3 comprises 15 residues. The CDR3 reads CASSYGTSDTGELFF. The DNA for the CDR3 is TGCGCCAGCAGCTACGGGACTAGTGACACCGGGGAGCTGTTTTTT.

The chain joins TRBV19 to TRBJ1-5; maybe TRBD1 (5 bases). This CDR3 has 15 residues. Trimming removed 0 bases at V and 3 bases at J, with 9 bases between. Germline CDR1 and CDR2: LNHDA and SQIVND (reference sequence). CDR3 nucleotide sequence: TGTGCCAGTAGTATAGAGCAGGGCGCCAATCAGCCCCAGCATTTT. This sequence encodes CASSIEQGANQPQHF.

This rearrangement joins TRBV6-5 to TRBJ1-3; tentatively, D is TRBD1 (5 bases). This CDR3 spans 15 amino acids. The germline gives CDR1 MNHEY, CDR2 SVGAGI. V was shortened by 6 bases and J by 2 bases, with 14 bases between the two germline ends. The CDR3 sequence is CASRPTDSPGNTIYF. The DNA for the CDR3 is TGTGCCAGCAGACCTACTGACAGTCCTGGAAACACCATATATTTT.

This sequence joins TRBV6-5 and TRBJ2-2, with D tentatively TRBD2 (7 bases). Looked up from germline, CDR1 is MNHEY and CDR2 is SVGAGI. The CDR3 is made up of 14 amino acids. V was cut by 7 bases and J by 3 bases, with 12 bases left in between. CDR3 nucleotide sequence: TGTGCCAGCACCGGGGGGCGGCACACCGGGGAGCTGTTTTTT. Translation: CASTGGRHTGELFF.

The rearrangement links TRBV7-3 to TRBJ1-6, with 7 bases aligning to TRBD1. V was pared by 5 bases and J by 10 bases, with 8 bases of the junction left unmatched. The germline V gene has CDR1 SGHTA and CDR2 FQGTGA. There are 14 residues in the CDR3. This chain's CDR3 is CASSVQGEGSPLHF. CDR3 nucleotides: TGTGCCAGCAGCGTCCAGGGGGAAGGCTCACCCCTCCACTTT.

The DNA for the CDR3 is TGTGCCAGCAGCTTAGGGCGACAGCACTACGAGCAGTACTTC. Amino acid sequence: CASSLGRQHYEQYF. The gene calls are TRBV13 and TRBJ2-7; TRBD1 is a possible D gene (5 bases). The CDR3 sequence is 14 residues long. V was pared by 0 bases and J by 3 bases, with 9 bases between. The germline gives CDR1 PRHDT, CDR2 FYEKMQ (reference sequence).

The genes are TRBV10-3 and TRBJ2-3, with TRBD2 matching 8 bases. Losses at the gene ends were 3 bases for V and 5 bases for J; bases not matched to a gene: 10. The CDR3 runs to 16 residues. In germline, CDR1 is ENHRY, CDR2 SYGVKD. DNA of the CDR3: TGTGCCATCAGTGATGTGCTAGCGGGCTCCATAGATACGCAGTATTTT. Its protein is CAISDVLAGSIDTQYF.

V is TRBV12-5 and J is TRBJ1-1; D is unclear. V gave up 6 bases and J gave up 1 base, with 9 bases separating them. This CDR3 has 13 residues. CDR1 and CDR2 from the germline V gene are LGHNT and FRNRAP. This CDR3 reads CASGIQENTEAFF. CDR3 bases: TGTGCTAGTGGGATTCAGGAGAACACTGAAGCTTTCTTT.

Comments on this clone: This specimen includes other DNA sequences encoding the same CDR3. The J gene is TRBJ1-2, the V gene TRBV6-5; D gene uncertain. V was pared by 0 bases and J by 5 bases, with 10 bases between. Germline assignment: CDR1 MNHEY and CDR2 SVGAGI. This CDR3 has 14 amino acids. CDR3 nucleotide sequence: TGTGCCAGCAGTTACTCGAGAGGGTATTATGGCTACACCTTC. As protein: CASSYSRGYYGYTF.

With regard to this clone: Other DNA sequences in the sample encode the same CDR3. The J gene is TRBJ1-3, the V gene TRBV5-1; tentatively, D is TRBD1 (5 bases). Germline CDR1 is SGHRS and CDR2 is YFSETQ. The ends were cut back, 0 bases at V and 4 bases at J, with 11 bases in the middle. The CDR3 is 15 residues long. CDR3 loop: CASSLEAGSGNTIYF. The CDR3 DNA follows: TGCGCCAGCAGCTTGGAGGCAGGGTCGGGAAACACCATATATTTT. The full variable domain, its missing parts supplied by reference TRBV5-1 and TRBJ1-3, is KAGVTQTPRYLIKTRGQQVTLSCSPISGHRSVSWYQQTPGQGLQFLFEYFSETQRNKGNFPGRFSGRQFSNSRSEMNVSTLELGDSALYLCASSLEAGSGNTIYFGEGSWLTVV.

In DNA, the CDR3 is TGTGCCAGTATACCGGGACAGGGGGTCTATGGCTACACCTTC. This codes for CASIPGQGVYGYTF. The genes are TRBV19 and TRBJ1-2; 11 bases fit TRBD1. Germline V gene data show CDR1 as LNHDA and CDR2 as SQIVND (reference sequence). The CDR3 is 14 residues long. V gave up 7 bases and J gave up 4 bases; unmatched junction bases: 5.

This clone was counted once. The chain carries TRBV6-5 and TRBJ1-4; possibly TRBD1 for D (5 bases). CDR3 length: 15 amino acids. CDR1 is MNHEY and CDR2 is SVGAGI in the germline V gene. Between the trimmed V and J ends, which lost 7 bases and 0 bases, there was a span of 12 bases. CDR3 bases: TGTGCCAGCAAGGATAGGGGTACAACTAATGAAAAACTGTTTTTT. Its translation: CASKDRGTTNEKLFF.

The table lists this clone with a few counts. V and J are TRBV6-6 and TRBJ1-3, with 8 bases identical to TRBD1. Germline V gene lookup returns CDR1 MNHNY and CDR2 SVGAGI (reference sequence). CDR3 length equals 15 residues. V lost 6 bases and J lost 0; bases outside the gene matches: 4. CDR3: CASRTGGFSGNTIYF. In DNA form, the CDR3 reads TGTGCCAGCAGAACAGGGGGATTCTCTGGAAACACCATATATTTT.

The chain employs TRBV18 and TRBJ1-4; D is perhaps TRBD1 (5 bases). In germline, CDR1 is KGHSH, CDR2 LQKENI. With 3 bases removed from V and 8 bases from J, the gap between germline ends came to 10 bases. This CDR3 has 13 residues. The DNA for the CDR3 is TGTGCCAGCTCACCGGGGCCGTTCGAAAAACTGTTTTTT. It is translated as CASSPGPFEKLFF.

This clone was seen a single time. The rearrangement links TRBV10-3 to TRBJ1-6; 8 nucleotides agree with TRBD1. In germline, CDR1 is ENHRY, CDR2 SYGVKD. With 0 bases clipped from V and 7 bases from J, the junction kept 2 bases outside the gene matches. The CDR3 contains 15 residues. CDR3 in DNA: TGTGCCATCAGTGAGTCGGACAGGGAAAATTCACCCCTCCACTTT. Its protein is CAISESDRENSPLHF.